The 7 T cell receptor beta chains below come from one sample, sequenced in a study of tumor-infiltrating lymphocytes in primary liver carcinoma. cDNA specific to TCR beta was made from 450 to 500 ng of total RNA, with a constant-region primer employed for priming. Slightly modified ARM-PCR served as the procedure for the TCR beta libraries. These libraries came from three rounds of nested multiplex PCR. TRBV1-TRBV30 forward primers and a C-beta reverse primer were used in the first two PCR rounds, which each ran for approximately 11 cycles. MiXCR was run by TCRdb on the multiplex PCR reads, yielding one entry per CDR3 protein. The table has about 310,000 distinct CDR3 sequences, roughly three fifths seen once. Blood RNA originated from unsorted whole blood, with germline DNA additionally extracted. The sequencing sample was made of peripheral blood. The receptor set was obtained from a woman aged 30 to 39 with primary liver carcinoma and hepatitis B virus infection.

This clonotype has just a few counts. This chain joins TRBV7-9 and TRBJ2-7, with TRBD2 matching 7 bases. The trim removed 3 bases at V and 6 bases at J, leaving 8 bases unmatched. Germline V lookup: CDR1 SEHNR, CDR2 FQNEAQ (reference sequence). This CDR3 region has 14 residues. CDR3 nucleotide sequence: TGTGCCAGCAGCTTGAATCTAGCGGCGGGCGAGCAGTACTTC. Translated, it gives CASSLNLAAGEQYF.

The CDR3 DNA is TGTGCCGGCACCGGGACTAGCGGGAGGAGAAGCACAGATACGCAGTATTTT. It specifies CAGTGTSGRRSTDTQYF. The chain carries TRBV7-9 and TRBJ2-3; 15 bases map to TRBD2. The V segment lost 11 bases and the J segment 0 bases; nucleotides outside the gene matches: 9. The CDR3 spans 17 residues. Germline CDR1 and CDR2: SEHNR and FQNEAQ (reference sequence). Full variable domain (missing parts from reference TRBV7-9 and TRBJ2-3): DTGVSQNPRHKITKRGQNVTFRCDPISEHNRLYWYRQTLGQGPEFLTYFQNEAQLEKSRLLSDRFSAERPKGSFSTLEIQRTEQGDSAMYLCAGTGTSGRRSTDTQYFGPGTRLTVL.

By share, this clonotype ranks as medium-sized. V usage is TRBV11-2 and J usage is TRBJ2-5; TRBD1 matches at 8 bases. The CDR3 is 17 residues long. The V gene end was trimmed by 5 bases and the J gene end by 3 bases; junction bases not matched to a gene: 14. Per the germline V gene, CDR1 is SGHAT and CDR2 is FQNNGV. The CDR3 is CASSPPGQGVGKETQYF. As DNA, the CDR3 is TGTGCCAGCAGCCCCCCTGGACAGGGAGTTGGGAAAGAGACCCAGTACTTC.

Comments on this clonotype: Just one base apart from a much larger clone, this may be a read error. The J gene is TRBJ1-6, the V gene TRBV6-2 or TRBV6-3; 8 bases align to TRBD1. CDR1 is MNHEY, CDR2 SVGEGT, per germline. There are 15 residues in the CDR3. CDR3 sequence reads: CASSRTGTYNSPPHF. The DNA for the CDR3 is TGTGCCAGCAGTCGGACAGGGACTTATAATTCACCCCCCCACTTT.

This clonotype was counted at least ten times. The rearrangement joins TRBV6-5 to TRBJ1-5; possible D gene TRBD1, 5 bases. CDR1 is MNHEY, CDR2 SVGAGI, per germline. This CDR3 has 13 amino acids. With 6 bases removed from V and 7 bases from J, the gap between germline ends came to 13 bases. DNA for the CDR3: TGTGCCAGCAGGCCAACAGGAGGACAGCCCCAGCATTTT. Translation gives CASRPTGGQPQHF.

Concerning this clonotype itself: A much larger clonotype is one base distant, so this may be a read error. DNA for the CDR3: TGCAGCGCCTGCGGGACGCGTGGATCCGGGGAGCTGTTTTTT. It is translated as CSACGTRGSGELFF. The chain joins TRBV29-1 to TRBJ2-2, with TRBD2 as a possible D gene (6 bases). CDR1 and CDR2 from the germline V gene are SQVTM and ANQGSEA. With 7 bases removed from V and 6 bases from J, the gap between germline ends came to 18 bases. The CDR3 consists of 14 residues.

In the case of this clonotype: A read error is possible here, since a much larger clone lies one base away. The chain employs TRBV12-3 or TRBV12-4 and TRBJ2-7; D is uncertain. The CDR3 is 13 residues long. CDR3 loop: CVSSPPGSYEQYF. The CDR3 DNA follows: TGTGTCAGCAGCCCTCCAGGCTCCTACGAGCAGTACTTC.